A selection of T cell receptor beta chains follows, all from one sample in a study of T cells in Graves' hyperthyroidism and ophthalmopathy. TCRdb passed the multiplex PCR reads through MiXCR, listing each CDR3 protein once. The table has roughly 290,000 distinct CDR3 sequences, about an eighth seen once; the top ten hold 7.9%. Sequenced sample: blood. These receptor sequences come from a middle-aged woman with Graves' hyperthyroidism. Each CDR3 is given with its conserved first and last residue. Each record gives: D gene, V gene, J gene, clone size, CDR3 DNA, CDR3 protein. A D gene is named only where the DNA matches it firmly. A clone size is listed for some rows: how often the clone was seen (once, few, many), or a class if it is expanded.

>.|TRBV20-1|TRBJ2-7|few
TGCAGTGCTATCCTCCCGAGTGTGGGAGTAACCTACGAGCAGTACTTC
CSAILPSVGVTYEQYF
>TRBD2|TRBV5-1|TRBJ2-7|many
TGCGCCAGCAGTCCTAGCGGGAGGGCGCTCGAGCAGTACTTC
CASSPSGRALEQYF
>.|TRBV28|TRBJ1-2|.
TGTGCCAGCAGTCGCTTGGAGCGGGCGGGGGGCTACACCTTC
CASSRLERAGGYTF
>TRBD2|TRBV4-2|TRBJ2-7|few
TGTGCCAGCAGCCAAGTTCGGGGGGTGGACGAGCAGTACTTC
CASSQVRGVDEQYF
>TRBD1|TRBV7-8|TRBJ2-7|.
TGTGCCAGCAGCCTAGAGGGACAGGGATCCTACGAGCAGTACTTC
CASSLEGQGSYEQYF
>.|TRBV12-3/TRBV12-4|TRBJ1-3|many
TGTGCCAGCAGTTTGGGCAGATGGGGAAACACCATATATTTT
CASSLGRWGNTIYF
>.|TRBV11-2|TRBJ2-7|many
TGTGCCAGCAGCTTAGATCGAGGGGCTTTGGGGAACGAGCAGTACTTC
CASSLDRGALGNEQYF
>.|TRBV20-1|TRBJ2-5|few
TGCAGTGCTCGAGTTTCTGGAGGGGTTTCGGAGACCCAGTACTTC
CSARVSGGVSETQYF
>.|TRBV15|TRBJ2-1|.
TGTGCCACCAGCAGAGACACCAGCTCCTACAATGAGCAGTTCTTC
CATSRDTSSYNEQFF
>.|TRBV20-1|TRBJ2-2|.
TGCAGTGCTAGAGATACCCTCGCCAGGACCGGGGAGCTGTTTTTT
CSARDTLARTGELFF
>TRBD1|TRBV20-1|TRBJ2-1|many
TGCAGTGCTTTCCCGGGACAGGGGGAAGATGAGCAGTTCTTC
CSAFPGQGEDEQFF
>TRBD2|TRBV20-1|TRBJ2-1|many
TGCAGTGCCTCTACTAGCGGGAGGCACTACAATGAGCAGTTCTTC
CSASTSGRHYNEQFF
>.|TRBV12-3/TRBV12-4|TRBJ1-1|many
TGTGCCAGCAGTCCAAGGGGCCCTGAAGCTTTCTTT
CASSPRGPEAFF
>.|TRBV6-1|TRBJ1-5|many
TGTGCCAGCAGTGAATACAGGAATAGCAATCAGCCCCAGCATTTT
CASSEYRNSNQPQHF
>TRBD2|TRBV12-3/TRBV12-4|TRBJ2-1|many
TGTGCCAGCAGTCCGCTGGGAAGCGGGAGGGGGAATGAGCAGTTCTTC
CASSPLGSGRGNEQFF